One sample yielded the 22 T cell receptor beta chains listed below, sequenced in a study of beta chain features in type 1 diabetes. Expressed TCRB transcripts were sequenced after all isolated RNA was converted to cDNA. The repertoire was sequenced with immunoSEQ multiplex PCR; TCRdb's copy has only in-frame clones and lacks some. The data contain about 15,000 clones, roughly 60% of them singletons. Study-level points and caveats: For Type 1 diabetes patients, all four CD4+ subsets carried TCRB CDR3s that were moderately but significantly shorter.

Which antigens these TCRs recognize remains unknown. Sequenced material: stem cell memory CD4+ T cells from blood. Receptors originate from a young woman with type 1 diabetes.

There are a few counts of this clone. V usage is TRBV19 and J usage is TRBJ1-1; 9 bases are a match to TRBD1. The CDR3 loop spans 16 amino acids. Germline trimming cut 4 bases from V and 5 bases from J; bases unmatched to any gene: 11. From germline, CDR1 is LNHDA and CDR2 SQIVND (reference sequence). Here the CDR3 DNA reads TGTGCCAGTAGTACGGACAGGGGATCATCCGGAACTGAAGCTTTCTTT. As protein: CASSTDRGSSGTEAFF. The full variable domain, completed using reference TRBV19 and TRBJ1-1, is DGGITQSPKYLFRKEGQNVTLSCEQNLNHDAMYWYRQDPGQGLRLIYYSQIVNDFQKGDIAEGYSVSREKKESFPLTVTSAQKNPTAFYLCASSTDRGSSGTEAFFGQGTRLTVV.

This rearrangement joins TRBV14 to TRBJ1-1; no firm D call. Germline CDR1 and CDR2: SGHDN and FVKESK. The CDR3 spans 14 residues. V was cut by 3 bases and J by 4 bases, with 12 bases left in between. This chain's CDR3 is CASSHVSSLTEAFF. The CDR3 nucleotides are TGTGCCAGCAGCCATGTCTCTAGTCTCACTGAAGCTTTCTTT.

This chain connects TRBV19 to TRBJ2-1; 7 bases are shared with TRBD2. Per germline, CDR1 LNHDA and CDR2 SQIVND (reference sequence). The CDR3 covers 17 residues. V was pared by 10 bases and J by 5 bases, with 20 bases of the junction left unmatched. The CDR3 loop is CATHPGWRENHNNEQFF. The CDR3 nucleotides are TGTGCCACCCATCCCGGCTGGCGGGAGAACCATAACAATGAGCAGTTCTTC.

V is TRBV9 and J is TRBJ2-2; 7 bases line up with TRBD2. V trimming: 0 bases; J trimming: 5 bases; junction bases outside the gene matches: 4. This CDR3 has 15 residues. Germline assignment: CDR1 SGDLS and CDR2 YYNGEE. The CDR3 DNA is TGTGCCAGCAGCGTAGCCCCACTAGCGACCGGGGAGCTGTTTTTT. This sequence encodes CASSVAPLATGELFF.

The rearrangement links TRBV6-5 to TRBJ1-5; D gene uncertain. The CDR3 length is 13 residues. Trimming stripped 5 bases from V and 7 bases from J, with 12 bases between. CDR1 and CDR2 (germline): MNHEY, SVGAGI. This CDR3 is CASSKSGGQPQHF. The CDR3 DNA reads as TGTGCCAGCAGTAAATCCGGAGGACAGCCCCAGCATTTT.

The gene calls are TRBV12-2 and TRBJ1-1. TRBV12-2 is designated a pseudogene. CDR3 length equals 12 residues. The CDR3 DNA sequence: TGTGCAAGTCGCTCCGGGGTAGATGAAGCTTTCTTT. Residues: CASRSGVDEAFF.

The sample holds a few counts of this clone. The genes are TRBV19 and TRBJ2-2; no clear D gene. CDR3 size: 12 residues. The V end was cut by 2 bases, the J end by 7 bases, with 5 bases between. CDR1 and CDR2 (germline): LNHDA, SQIVND (reference sequence). The CDR3 reads CASSIIGGELFF. The CDR3, as DNA: TGTGCCAGTAGTATAATCGGCGGGGAGCTGTTTTTT. The full variable domain, its missing parts supplied by reference TRBV19 and TRBJ2-2, is DGGITQSPKYLFRKEGQNVTLSCEQNLNHDAMYWYRQDPGQGLRLIYYSQIVNDFQKGDIAEGYSVSREKKESFPLTVTSAQKNPTAFYLCASSIIGGELFFGEGSRLTVL.

V and J are TRBV27 and TRBJ2-1; possible D gene TRBD2, 6 bases. Germline lookup yields CDR1 MNHEY and CDR2 SMNVEV (reference sequence). V was pared by 2 bases and J by 5 bases, with 19 bases between. The CDR3 is made up of 17 amino acids. The CDR3 DNA reads as TGTGCCAGCAGTTTAAGTAAAGGTCTAGCGAGAAACAATGAGCAGTTCTTC. Residues: CASSLSKGLARNNEQFF.

V gene TRBV6-5 combines with J gene TRBJ1-2; D remains unclear. The germline V gene has CDR1 MNHEY and CDR2 SVGAGI. The CDR3 has 14 amino acids. V lost 7 bases and J 3 bases, leaving 15 bases between the germline ends. The CDR3, as DNA: TGTGCCAGCACATCCGCGGCAGAGCACTATGGCTACACCTTC. Translation gives CASTSAAEHYGYTF.

The gene calls are TRBV7-2 and TRBJ1-1; TRBD1 matches 9 bases. The CDR3 is 15 amino acids. Germline trimming cut 5 bases from V and 7 bases from J; bases unmatched to any gene: 11. CDR1 and CDR2 from the germline V gene are SGHTA and FQGNSA. CDR3 coding DNA: TGTGCCAGCAGCCTCAGTCCCGGGACAGGGTATGAAGCTTTCTTT. It encodes CASSLSPGTGYEAFF.

This clone has just a few counts. This rearrangement joins TRBV29-1 to TRBJ2-7; TRBD1 agrees at 7 bases. V trimming: 4 bases; J trimming: 3 bases; junction bases outside the gene matches: 12. This CDR3 is 15 amino acids long. The germline V gene has CDR1 SQVTM and CDR2 ANQGSEA. The DNA for the CDR3 is TGCAGCGTTGTCGGCCCGGCAGGGGGTTACTACGAGCAGTACTTC. Amino acids: CSVVGPAGGYYEQYF.

The sample holds a few counts of this clone. In DNA form, the CDR3 reads TGTGCCAGCAGCTTACGCCGGGACACTCAAAAAGATACGCAGTATTTT. As protein: CASSLRRDTQKDTQYF. The rearrangement links TRBV7-8 to TRBJ2-3; D perhaps matches TRBD1 (6 bases). CDR3 length: 16 amino acids. The germline gives CDR1 SGHVS, CDR2 FQNEAQ. The germline V and J ends were trimmed by 2 bases and 5 bases, with 17 bases remaining between them.

The chain uses TRBV21-1 and TRBJ1-5; TRBD1, as called in the table, went unchecked against the DNA. TRBV21-1 is given as a pseudogene. The length of the CDR3 is 19 residues. CDR3 nucleotides: TGTGCCAGCAGCAAAGCGTGGACAGGGGGCGCTTTCTGGAATCAGCCCCAGCATTTT. It codes for CASSKAWTGGAFWNQPQHF.

This chain joins TRBV5-1 and TRBJ2-7; 9 nucleotides match TRBD1. CDR1 and CDR2 from the germline V gene are SGHRS and YFSETQ. The CDR3 totals 13 residues. After removal of 5 bases from V and 5 bases from J, the junction contained 5 bases not matched to a gene. The CDR3 is CASSYTGGHEQYF. The CDR3 DNA follows: TGCGCCAGCAGTTATACAGGGGGCCACGAGCAGTACTTC.

The chain carries TRBV5-6 and TRBJ1-3; D remains ambiguous. This CDR3 comprises 16 residues. In germline, CDR1 is SGHDT, CDR2 YYEEEE. With 0 bases removed from V and 0 bases from J, the gap between germline ends came to 10 bases. The CDR3, as DNA: TGTGCCAGCAGCTTGGAGGTGACAAACTCTGGAAACACCATATATTTT. Its protein is CASSLEVTNSGNTIYF.

CDR3 bases: TGCGGGGAGGGTCAGGCCACTGAAGCTTTCTTT. The encoded protein is CGEGQATEAFF. The chain links TRBV20-1 to TRBJ1-1; no definite D call. There are 11 residues in the CDR3. Germline lookup yields CDR1 DFQATT and CDR2 SNEGSKA (reference sequence).

This clone was detected only a few times. The chain employs TRBV5-4 and TRBJ2-1; the match to TRBD2 covers 7 bases. The CDR3 spans 15 residues. CDR1 is SGHNT and CDR2 is YYREEE in the germline V gene (reference sequence). Losses at the gene ends were 2 bases for V and 3 bases for J; bases not matched to a gene: 5. CDR3 sequence: CASSFFTGGYNEQFF. The CDR3 DNA reads TGTGCCAGCAGCTTTTTCACGGGGGGCTACAATGAGCAGTTCTTC.

This clone has only one observation. The chain has TRBV9 and TRBJ2-2, with D possibly matching TRBD2 (6 bases). CDR1 SGDLS and CDR2 YYNGEE come from the germline V gene. The CDR3 sequence is 15 residues long. The ends were cut back, 0 bases at V and 8 bases at J, with 14 bases in the middle. The CDR3 region has the DNA TGTGCCAGCAGCGTAGGCGGGGTCGAGGCAGGGGAGCTGTTTTTT. As protein: CASSVGGVEAGELFF.

This clone was counted between two and nine times. V usage is TRBV28 and J usage is TRBJ2-7, with D perhaps TRBD1 (6 bases). V lost 5 bases to trimming and J lost 5 bases, with 10 bases between them. Germline lookup yields CDR1 MDHEN and CDR2 SYDVKM. The length of the CDR3 is 12 residues. The CDR3 DNA follows: TGTGCCAGCAGTCCCAACAGGGACGAGCAGTACTTC. Amino acid sequence: CASSPNRDEQYF.

The CDR3: CASSLVVTSGAYNEQFF. The CDR3 DNA is TGTGCCAGCAGCTTAGTGGTGACTAGCGGGGCCTACAATGAGCAGTTCTTC. The chain has TRBV7-2 and TRBJ2-1; 11 bases align to TRBD2. Germline V CDR1 and CDR2: SGHTA, FQGNSA. The CDR3 consists of 17 residues. Losses at the gene ends were 1 base for V and 2 bases for J; bases not matched to a gene: 4.

The chain joins TRBV11-3 to TRBJ1-3, with D unresolved. Germline assignment: CDR1 SGHNT and CDR2 YENEEA. Trimming stripped 4 bases from V and 4 bases from J, with 11 bases between. This CDR3 comprises 14 residues. CDR3 amino acids: CASSSPLGGNTIYF. The CDR3 DNA reads as TGTGCCAGCAGCTCCCCCCTGGGCGGAAACACCATATATTTT.

The V and J genes are TRBV5-1 and TRBJ1-2, with 7 bases identical to TRBD1. CDR3 size: 12 residues. CDR1 is SGHRS and CDR2 is YFSETQ in the germline V gene. V lost 5 bases, J lost 3 bases, and 1 base stayed unmatched. The CDR3 is CASRDRDYGYTF. As DNA, the CDR3 is TGCGCCAGCAGAGACAGGGACTATGGCTACACCTTC.